This record looks at one T cell receptor beta chain sequence and its context. The data derive from a study of blood T cell repertoires in COVID-19. Study-level information: COVID-19 samples collected from the United States, Italy and Spain covered acute and convalescent phases. T cells, B-cell-depleted T cells, or PBMCs supplied cDNA or gDNA.

The authors' processing: From reference gene primer amplification, estimates of nucleated cell counts were derived. Using immunoSEQ multiplex PCR, the repertoire was profiled, and TCRdb retains in-frame clones only, with some absent. V, J and clone size are those of that table, while D and trimming were read from the DNA. The sample carries around 190,000 clones, more than 75% recorded once. The clonotype was recovered from a human donor in a cohort sampled during active COVID-19. The sequenced material came from peripheral blood.

The CDR3 is CASSQQTGGETQYF. The CDR3 DNA follows: TGTGCCAGCAGCCAACAGACAGGTGGAGAGACCCAGTACTTC. J is TRBJ2-5 and V is TRBV4-2; a possible D gene is TRBD1 (6 bases). V was pared by 2 bases and J by 4 bases, with 11 bases between. CDR3 length: 14 amino acids. Looked up from germline, CDR1 is LGHNA and CDR2 is YNFKEQ.